The subject of this entry is one T cell receptor beta chain. TCRdb's copy holds only in-frame clones and misses some; the assay was immunoSEQ multiplex PCR. Altogether about 52,000 clones are present, over 85% being singletons, with the ten largest covering less than 3%. This sample was included in a study of control samples from healthy donors and cancer patients. The germline V and J ends were trimmed by 5 bases and 5 bases, with 19 bases remaining between them. From germline, CDR1 is LNHDA and CDR2 SQIVND (reference sequence). The CDR3 totals 16 residues. This TCR was recovered from a man aged 30-40 years in good health. The sequenced sample consisted of blood. The chain joins TRBV19 to TRBJ2-1; D perhaps matches TRBD2 (6 bases). The DNA of the CDR3 is TGTGCCAGTAGTCTCTCTCGACTAGGATTTAACAATGAGCAGTTCTTC. This gives the protein CASSLSRLGFNNEQFF.